These 21 T cell receptor beta chains were sequenced from one sample in a study of blood T cells in healthy people across ages. Primed by a sample-barcoded 5' primer and a J-beta primer mix, a second PCR proceeded for 7 to 11 cycles. MiXCR, applied by TCRdb to the 5' RACE reads, yields one record per CDR3 protein. The data contain roughly 560,000 distinct CDR3 sequences, under 30% of them singletons. These same data were also listed under a study on T cells of mothers and their children.

Input material: blood. Receptor source: a boy aged 10-17 years in good health.

The rearrangement joins TRBV7-2 to TRBJ2-1; possibly TRBD2 for D (5 bases). The CDR3 spans 13 residues. CDR1 and CDR2 from the germline V gene are SGHTA and FQGNSA. Trimming shortened V by 0 bases and J by 6 bases, and 6 bases separated the two germline ends. CDR3 nucleotides: TGTGCCAGCAGCTTAGCAAGCGGCAATGAGCAGTTCTTC. Its translation: CASSLASGNEQFF. The full variable domain, rest sourced from reference TRBV7-2 and TRBJ2-1, is GAGVSQSPSNKVTEKGKDVELRCDPISGHTALYWYRQSLGQGLEFLIYFQGNSAPDKSGLPSDRFSAERTGGSVSTLTIQRTQQEDSAVYLCASSLASGNEQFFGPGTRLTVL.

This clonotype was seen a handful of times. The chain links TRBV12-3 or TRBV12-4 to TRBJ2-7; 7 bases line up with TRBD2. This CDR3 is 14 amino acids long. The V gene end was trimmed by 4 bases and the J gene end by 2 bases; junction bases not matched to a gene: 5. CDR3 DNA: TGTGCCAGCAGTTGGCTAGCGGACGCCTACGAGCAGTACTTC. This encodes CASSWLADAYEQYF.

The chain employs TRBV5-1 and TRBJ2-2; the match to TRBD2 covers 8 bases. V lost 1 base, J lost 6 bases, and 5 bases stayed unmatched. There are 15 residues in the CDR3. Germline values: CDR1 SGHRS, CDR2 YFSETQ. CDR3 amino acids: CASSLRTSLPGELFF. CDR3 bases: TGCGCCAGCAGCTTGAGGACTAGCCTTCCCGGGGAGCTGTTTTTT.

Ten or more counts support this clonotype. The chain carries TRBV4-3 and TRBJ1-6; tentatively, D is TRBD1 (5 bases). The CDR3 spans 16 residues. The germline V and J ends were trimmed by 0 bases and 6 bases, with 12 bases remaining between them. The V gene's germline CDR1 is LGHNA and CDR2 YSLEER. CDR3 sequence: CASSQDWVGGNSPLHF. In nucleotides, the CDR3 is TGCGCCAGCAGCCAAGATTGGGTGGGGGGTAATTCACCCCTCCACTTT.

The chain carries TRBV12-3 or TRBV12-4 and TRBJ2-5; unclear D gene. The better agreement between TRBJ2-1 and the DNA end casts doubt on the J call. CDR3 size: 12 residues. The CDR3 nucleotides are TGTGCCAGCAGTTTAGCGGGATTCCCGCAGTTCTTC. Its protein is CASSLAGFPQFF.

The chain combines TRBV7-2 with TRBJ2-5, with D hard to call. Looked up from germline, CDR1 is SGHTA and CDR2 is FQGNSA. The V end lost 5 bases, the J end lost 1 base, and 14 bases lay between the germline ends. The length of the CDR3 is 15 residues. Here the CDR3 DNA reads TGTGCCAGCAGCCTAACGCACGGCATCCAAGAGACCCAGTACTTC. This gives the protein CASSLTHGIQETQYF.

The chain couples TRBV3-1 to TRBJ2-5, with 8 bases that match TRBD1. The germline gives CDR1 LGHDT, CDR2 YNNKEL (reference sequence). The J segment lost 2 bases and the V segment lost 5 bases, leaving 7 bases of the junction unmatched. The CDR3 has 15 residues. For the CDR3, the DNA is TGTGCCAGCAGCGATCGGACAGGGTGGCAAGAGACCCAGTACTTC. This codes for CASSDRTGWQETQYF.

The V gene is TRBV11-3, the J gene TRBJ2-1, with TRBD2 matching over 7 bases. The germline V gene encodes CDR1 SGHNT and CDR2 YENEEA. The CDR3 length is 13 residues. The V and J ends lost 6 bases and 7 bases, in that order; junction bases with no gene match: 6. In DNA, the CDR3 is TGTGCCAGCAGACCTAGGGGAGGGAATGAGCAGTTCTTC. This sequence encodes CASRPRGGNEQFF. Full variable domain (remainder filled in from reference TRBV11-3 and TRBJ2-1): EAGVVQSPRYKIIEKKQPVAFWCNPISGHNTLYWYLQNLGQGPELLIRYENEEAVDDSQLPKDRFSAERLKGVDSTLKIQPAELGDSAVYLCASRPRGGNEQFFGPGTRLTVL.

This clonotype has only a few counts. This sequence joins TRBV7-9 and TRBJ1-5, with D unclear. The CDR3 consists of 15 residues. Germline loops: CDR1 SEHNR, CDR2 FQNEAQ (reference sequence). The V and J ends lost 3 bases and 9 bases respectively, with 18 bases between them. The CDR3 protein is CASSFECYNLGPQHF. DNA of the CDR3: TGTGCCAGCAGCTTCGAATGTTATAATCTCGGGCCCCAGCATTTT.

This clonotype was detected only a few times. Being one base from a much bigger clone, this may be a read error. The chain has TRBV28 and TRBJ2-6, with a possible D match to TRBD1 (6 bases). Germline V gene data show CDR1 as MDHEN and CDR2 as SYDVKM. CDR3 length: 14 amino acids. The CDR3 bases are TGTGCCGGCAGTCTTCAGGGGCGAGCCAACGTCCTGACTTTC. Protein product: CAGSLQGRANVLTF.

The CDR3 nucleotides are TGTGCCAGCAGACAGGGAGTGAACACTGAAGCTTTCTTT. Its translation: CASRQGVNTEAFF. This chain uses TRBV6-2 or TRBV6-3 with TRBJ1-1, with a weak D call TRBD1 (6 bases). Germline CDR1 MNHEY, CDR2 SVGEGT. V lost 6 bases to trimming and J lost 0 bases, with 8 bases between them. The CDR3 runs to 13 residues.

This clonotype has more than one count but fewer than ten. The gene calls are TRBV9 and TRBJ2-4, with D unclear. CDR3 size: 13 residues. Trimming removed 0 bases at V and 9 bases at J, with 10 bases between. Germline-derived CDR1 and CDR2 are SGDLS and YYNGEE. CDR3 sequence reads: CASSVDSKGIQYF. The CDR3 DNA follows: TGTGCCAGCAGCGTAGACAGTAAGGGCATTCAGTACTTC.

In this sample, this clonotype turned up a few times. The chain links TRBV11-2 to TRBJ1-2; D not certain. This CDR3 spans 15 amino acids. Trimming took 0 bases from V and 4 from J, leaving 12 bases between them. Looked up from germline, CDR1 is SGHAT and CDR2 is FQNNGV. This CDR3 reads CASSLDRRTVYGYTF. The CDR3 coding sequence is TGTGCCAGCAGCTTAGATCGTCGCACAGTCTATGGCTACACCTTC.

The J gene is TRBJ2-7, the V gene TRBV4-3; TRBD2 agrees at 8 bases. From germline, CDR1 is LGHNA and CDR2 YSLEER. V lost 2 bases and J lost 2; bases outside the gene matches: 8. The CDR3 is 16 amino acids. CDR3 DNA: TGCGCCAGCAGCCAAAGTTCGGAGCGGGGGACCTACGAGCAGTACTTC. Protein: CASSQSSERGTYEQYF.

This clonotype was found a few times. The CDR3 sequence is CASSLERAGTQYF. CDR3 nucleotides: TGTGCCAGCAGCTTGGAAAGGGCAGGGACCCAGTACTTC. The chain employs TRBV5-6 and TRBJ2-5, with D hard to call. The V end lost 0 bases, the J end lost 7 bases, and 10 bases lay between the germline ends. This CDR3 spans 13 amino acids. Germline CDR1 SGHDT, CDR2 YYEEEE. The full variable domain, its missing parts supplied by reference TRBV5-6 and TRBJ2-5, is DAGVTQSPTHLIKTRGQQVTLRCSPKSGHDTVSWYQQALGQGPQFIFQYYEEEERQRGNFPDRFSGHQFPNYSSELNVNALLLGDSALYLCASSLERAGTQYFGPGTRLLVL.

A few counts support this clonotype. This sequence joins TRBV3-1 and TRBJ2-5; 8 bases are shared with TRBD2. The DNA end is more similar to TRBJ2-1, so the J call may be wrong. This CDR3 is 15 amino acids long. Germline V gene lookup returns CDR1 LGHDT and CDR2 YNNKEL (reference sequence). Here the CDR3 reads CASSQPAGGDNEQFF. CDR3 nucleotides: TGTGCCAGCAGCCAACCCGCGGGAGGAGACAATGAGCAGTTCTTC.

This clonotype was detected only a few times. This chain uses TRBV6-5 with TRBJ2-2, with unresolved D. This CDR3 has 14 amino acids. Germline-derived CDR1 and CDR2 are MNHEY and SVGAGI. The CDR3 reads CGSGRQFGTGELFF. The CDR3 bases are TGTGGGTCCGGTCGTCAATTCGGCACCGGGGAGCTGTTTTTT.

The chain couples TRBV7-6 to TRBJ1-2, with TRBD1 identical over 9 bases. The V gene end was trimmed by 4 bases and the J gene end by 6 bases; junction bases not matched to a gene: 9. This CDR3 has 15 amino acids. Germline V gene lookup returns CDR1 SGHVS and CDR2 FNYEAQ. In DNA, the CDR3 is TGTGCCAGCAGCTGGGGGACAGGGCCTGTGGATGGCTACACCTTC. It codes for CASSWGTGPVDGYTF.

This clonotype was seen repeatedly, ten times or more. J is TRBJ2-1 and V is TRBV10-3, with 7 bases aligning to TRBD2. This CDR3 has 16 residues. CDR1 ENHRY and CDR2 SYGVKD come from the germline V gene. V was clipped by 1 base and J by 0 bases; unmatched bases: 3. The CDR3 region is CAISEYAGDSYNEQFF. As DNA, the CDR3 is TGTGCCATCAGTGAGTATGCGGGAGACTCCTACAATGAGCAGTTCTTC.

This chain joins TRBV29-1 and TRBJ1-1, with 8 bases matching TRBD1. The germline CDR1 and CDR2 sequences are SQVTM and ANQGSEA. The CDR3 is 15 amino acids. Trimming cost V 4 bases and J 3 bases; bases outside gene matches: 10. For the CDR3, the DNA is TGCAGCGTTGTCCGGACAGGGACGACGGACACTGAAGCTTTCTTT. It yields the protein CSVVRTGTTDTEAFF.

The chain carries TRBV10-3 and TRBJ2-1, with D possibly called TRBD1 or TRBD2 (6 bases each). Germline values: CDR1 ENHRY, CDR2 SYGVKD. The CDR3 extends over 16 amino acids. Trimming stripped 1 base from V and 6 bases from J, with 16 bases between. The CDR3 DNA follows: TGTGCCATCAGTGAGTATGGAGGGGGAGGCCCCAATGAGCAGTTCTTC. Translation: CAISEYGGGGPNEQFF.